This T cell receptor beta chain was recovered during a study of blood T cell repertoires in COVID-19. Authors' processing steps: Amplification of reference gene primers provided the estimated nucleated cell counts. Clones were read by immunoSEQ multiplex PCR, and TCRdb kept only the in-frame ones, dropping some. V, J and clone size were drawn from that table, and D and trimming were deduced from the DNA. This repertoire shows about 38,000 clones, about 94% found once; its top ten account for under 5%. CDR3 length equals 17 residues. Germline V gene data show CDR1 as MNHNY and CDR2 as SVGAGI (reference sequence). V was pared by 5 bases and J by 3 bases, with 9 bases of the junction left unmatched.

The material sequenced was peripheral blood. This sequence was found in a human donor with active COVID-19. The donor label of this sample is uncertain. V is TRBV6-6 and J is TRBJ2-2; 10 nucleotides agree with TRBD2. The CDR3 protein is CASSPPGSGRDTGELFF. The DNA for the CDR3 is TGTGCCAGCAGTCCTCCCGGGAGCGGGAGGGACACCGGGGAGCTGTTTTTT.